Shown below are 15 T cell receptor beta chains from a single sample sequenced in a study of shared clonotypes between healthy human individuals. Generated by immunoSEQ multiplex PCR, the TCRdb table keeps only in-frame clones and is missing some. The sample lists over a million clones; around three quarters were seen once. Source material: memory CD4+ T cells from PBMCs. The subset denotes: CD45RA-negative fraction. The receptors were gathered from a man between 18 and 35 years old in good health. Some clones in this sample may be carry-over from other donors' samples.

The chain joins TRBV19 to TRBJ2-7; no firm D call. This CDR3 region has 13 residues. Trimming removed 5 bases from V and 0 bases from J, with 8 bases in between. Per germline, CDR1 LNHDA and CDR2 SQIVND (reference sequence). This chain's CDR3 is CASSAAVSYEQYF. Written as DNA, the CDR3 is TGTGCCAGTAGTGCTGCTGTCTCCTACGAGCAGTACTTC.

V and J are TRBV7-9 and TRBJ2-1; 12 nucleotides align to TRBD2. The trim removed 4 bases at V and 7 bases at J, leaving 8 bases unmatched. The CDR3 is 16 amino acids. Germline lookup yields CDR1 SEHNR and CDR2 FQNEAQ (reference sequence). Written as DNA, the CDR3 is TGTGCCAGCAGCTATCAACTAGCGGGAGGAAGGAATGAGCAGTTCTTC. It specifies CASSYQLAGGRNEQFF.

The chain recombines TRBV11-1 with TRBJ1-5, with 7 bases lining up with TRBD1. CDR1 and CDR2 (germline): SGHAT, FQDESV (reference sequence). V lost 6 bases, J lost 5 bases, and 7 bases stayed unmatched. The CDR3 is 14 residues long. CDR3 DNA: TGTGCCAGCAGACCTCAGGGGGATGATCAGCCCCAGCATTTT. It yields the protein CASRPQGDDQPQHF.

The rearrangement joins TRBV28 to TRBJ2-1, with D tentatively TRBD2 (6 bases). The CDR3 runs 14 residues. Germline V gene data show CDR1 as MDHEN and CDR2 as SYDVKM. Trimming cost V 5 bases and J 8 bases, with 16 bases left between them. Here the CDR3 DNA reads TGTGCCAGCAGTAGTCCGGGGAGGCGCGATGAGCAGTTCTTC. Residues: CASSSPGRRDEQFF.

This sequence joins TRBV25-1 and TRBJ2-2; tentatively, D is TRBD2 (6 bases). V was pared by 6 bases and J by 0 bases, with 8 bases between. Germline CDR1 reads MGHDK; CDR2 reads SYGVNS. The CDR3 extends over 14 amino acids. CDR3 amino acids: CASRGLANTGELFF. As DNA, the CDR3 is TGTGCCAGCAGGGGACTGGCGAACACCGGGGAGCTGTTTTTT. Drawing the rest from reference TRBV25-1 and TRBJ2-2, the complete variable domain is EADIYQTPRYLVIGTGKKITLECSQTMGHDKMYWYQQDPGMELHLIHYSYGVNSTEKGDLSSESTVSRIRTEHFPLTLESARPSHTSQYLCASRGLANTGELFFGEGSRLTVL.

Points on this clone: This could be a read error, since a much larger clone is one nucleotide away. Other DNA sequences within the sample encode an identical CDR3. The chain employs TRBV7-9 and TRBJ1-1; D gene unclear. Germline V gene sequence: CDR1 SEHNR, CDR2 FQNEAQ (reference sequence). This CDR3 is built from 12 residues. Deletions cut 5 bases from V and 1 base from J, with 5 bases between. The CDR3 spells CASSPQNTEAFF. DNA for the CDR3: TGTGCCAGCAGCCCACAGAACACTGAAGCTTTCTTT.

This rearrangement joins TRBV5-5 to TRBJ1-2, with D possibly matching TRBD1 (5 bases). Germline assignment: CDR1 SGHKS and CDR2 YYEKEE (reference sequence). Trimming stripped 4 bases from V and 0 bases from J, with 10 bases between. The CDR3 extends over 14 amino acids. For the CDR3, the DNA is TGTGCCAGCAGCCCTGACAGCTCTAACTATGGCTACACCTTC. Protein product: CASSPDSSNYGYTF.

In its sample, this clone was seen once. The chain couples TRBV20-1 to TRBJ2-5; D is unclear. The J call may not be correct, given that the DNA end is closer to TRBJ2-7. The CDR3 consists of 10 residues. The germline V gene has CDR1 DFQATT and CDR2 SNEGSKA (reference sequence). The DNA of the CDR3 is TGCAGTGTTTGGGCCTACGAGCAGTACTTC. This encodes CSVWAYEQYF.

This rearrangement joins TRBV11-2 to TRBJ2-7, with 9 positions matching TRBD1. Germline lookup yields CDR1 SGHAT and CDR2 FQNNGV. V gave up 4 bases and J gave up 7 bases; unmatched junction bases: 5. This CDR3 comprises 13 residues. The CDR3 DNA is TGTGCCAGCAGCTCGGGACAGGGCGGAGAGCAGTACTTC. This encodes CASSSGQGGEQYF.

V usage is TRBV6-6 and J usage is TRBJ2-5; TRBD2 is a possible D gene (6 bases). V lost 3 bases and J 1 base, leaving 15 bases between the germline ends. This CDR3 spans 16 amino acids. The germline gives CDR1 MNHNY, CDR2 SVGAGI (reference sequence). This CDR3 reads CASSYGGRRGQETQYF. The CDR3 region has the DNA TGTGCCAGCAGTTATGGGGGGAGGCGGGGCCAAGAGACCCAGTACTTC.

The V gene is TRBV6-5, the J gene TRBJ1-1; maybe TRBD1 (6 bases). Germline V gene data show CDR1 as MNHEY and CDR2 as SVGAGI. V shed 5 bases and J shed 4 bases, with 11 bases lying between them. This CDR3 is 13 amino acids long. Here the CDR3 DNA reads TGTGCCAGCAGTAAACACAGGGCCACTGAAGCTTTCTTT. Translating it yields CASSKHRATEAFF.

In its sample, this clone was seen a few times. The chain combines TRBV30 with TRBJ1-2; the D is unclear. The CDR3 is made up of 13 amino acids. Between the trimmed V and J ends, which lost 0 bases and 5 bases, there was a span of 10 bases. Germline loops: CDR1 GTSNPN, CDR2 SVGIG (reference sequence). The CDR3 region has the DNA TGTGCCTGGAGTGTAAACCCGGGGTATGGCTACACCTTC. This sequence encodes CAWSVNPGYGYTF.

The V and J genes are TRBV9 and TRBJ1-1; D uncertain. The V end was cut by 0 bases, the J end by 8 bases, with 14 bases between. Germline V CDR1 and CDR2: SGDLS, YYNGEE. The CDR3 has 14 residues. The chain's CDR3 is CASSVDMAVREAFF. The DNA of the CDR3 is TGTGCCAGCAGCGTAGATATGGCAGTCCGCGAAGCTTTCTTT.

This clone was seen only once. The rearrangement links TRBV20-1 to TRBJ2-3; no clear D. This CDR3 contains 8 residues. Germline V gives CDR1 DFQATT, CDR2 SNEGSKA (reference sequence). CDR3 bases: TGCAGGGTAGATACGCAGTATTTT. As protein: CRVDTQYF.

The rearrangement joins TRBV28 to TRBJ1-3; TRBD1 aligns across 8 bases. J gave up 12 bases and V 6 bases, and 13 bases lay outside the gene matches. CDR3 length: 14 residues. Germline V gene sequence: CDR1 MDHEN, CDR2 SYDVKM. The CDR3 region has the DNA TGTGCCAGCAGGACCGGGACAGGAGGACCGAGCATATATTTT. This encodes CASRTGTGGPSIYF.